Included here is one TCR beta chain sequence, with context. CDR3 length: 14 amino acids. Germline trimming cut 3 bases from V and 2 bases from J; bases unmatched to any gene: 1. The V gene's germline CDR1 is SGHTS and CDR2 YDEGEE. This sample stems from a study of control samples from healthy donors and cancer patients. Sequenced by immunoSEQ multiplex PCR; TCRdb stores in-frame clones only, minus some. The data hold 260,000 or so clones, with roughly 82% observed a single time. The clonotype originates from a woman aged 55-70 years with lung cancer. The sequenced sample consisted of PBMCs. The gene calls are TRBV5-8 and TRBJ1-3; 8 bases align to TRBD1. CDR3 bases: TGTGCCAGCAGCTCGACAGGGGCTGGAAACACCATATATTTT. Translation gives CASSSTGAGNTIYF.